Shown below are 15 T cell receptor beta chains from a single sample sequenced in a study of blood T cell repertoires in COVID-19. Here immunoSEQ multiplex PCR was the method, and the copy in TCRdb shows in-frame clones only, minus some. Here the sample spans about 150,000 clones, about 85% being singletons. The sequenced sample was peripheral blood. Receptor source: a man aged 55 to 69 with COVID-19, enrolled during active disease.

This rearrangement joins TRBV7-9 to TRBJ2-7, with D tentatively TRBD2 (6 bases). In germline, CDR1 is SEHNR, CDR2 FQNEAQ (reference sequence). Trimming pared 0 bases from V and 0 bases from J, leaving 15 bases between. The CDR3 has 17 amino acids. The CDR3 loop reads CASSLALGGTLSYEQYF. The DNA for the CDR3 is TGTGCCAGCAGCTTAGCGCTCGGGGGTACTCTCTCCTACGAGCAGTACTTC.

The chain couples TRBV19 to TRBJ1-2; TRBD1 matches at 10 bases. In germline, CDR1 is LNHDA, CDR2 SQIVND (reference sequence). The ends lost 9 bases at V and 6 bases at J; junction bases unmatched: 7. The CDR3 sequence is 13 residues long. The CDR3 coding sequence is TGTGCCAGCAGACAGGGGGCGAGCGATGGCTACACCTTC. Protein sequence: CASRQGASDGYTF.

Regarding this clone: One junction end disagrees with the germline gene, perhaps due to a read error. The rearrangement joins TRBV6-5 to TRBJ2-7; tentative D call: TRBD1 (6 bases). CDR1 and CDR2 (germline): MNHEY, SVGAGI. The CDR3 is made up of 14 amino acids. The CDR3 DNA reads as TGTGCCAGCAGCTCAGGGGTGTTGGGCTACGAGCAGTGCTTC. Amino acids: CASSSGVLGYEQCF.

The gene calls are TRBV4-3 and TRBJ1-2; TRBD1 is a possible D gene (6 bases). The CDR3 has 15 amino acids. Germline-derived CDR1 and CDR2 are LGHNA and YSLEER. Trimming pared 1 base from V and 3 bases from J, leaving 12 bases between. The CDR3 DNA follows: TGCGCCAGCAGCCAAGTACAGGGTTTCGACTATGGCTACACCTTC. Encoded protein: CASSQVQGFDYGYTF.

The V gene is TRBV2, the J gene TRBJ1-5; TRBD1 aligns across 7 bases. CDR3 length equals 14 residues. The V and J ends lost 4 bases and 7 bases, in that order; junction bases with no gene match: 7. The V gene's germline CDR1 is SNHLY and CDR2 FYNNEI. The CDR3 nucleotides read TGTGCCAGCAGTGGACAGGGCTTAAGGCAGCCCCAGCATTTT. It translates to CASSGQGLRQPQHF. Filled out from reference TRBV2 and TRBJ1-5, the complete variable domain reads EPEVTQTPSHQVTQMGQEVILRCVPISNHLYFYWYRQILGQKVEFLVSFYNNEISEKSEIFDDQFSVERPDGSNFTLKIRSTKLEDSAMYFCASSGQGLRQPQHFGDGTRLSIL.

The rearrangement uses TRBV25-1 and TRBJ1-1; D is uncertain. V was trimmed by 4 bases and J by 2 bases, leaving 8 bases between them. CDR3 size: 13 residues. CDR1 is MGHDK, CDR2 SYGVNS, per germline. In nucleotides, the CDR3 is TGTGCCAGCAGTGCAACCTATAACACTGAAGCTTTCTTT. Residues: CASSATYNTEAFF.

The CDR3 region is CASSFAGGYNSPLHF. In nucleotides, the CDR3 is TGTGCCAGCAGTTTCGCAGGGGGATATAATTCACCCCTCCACTTT. The chain employs TRBV27 and TRBJ1-6, with 7 bases aligning to TRBD1. V lost 3 bases, J lost 4 bases, and 3 bases stayed unmatched. Germline values: CDR1 MNHEY, CDR2 SMNVEV (reference sequence). There are 15 residues in the CDR3.

V is TRBV28 and J is TRBJ2-5; perhaps TRBD1 as D (5 bases). Between the trimmed V and J ends, which lost 2 bases and 2 bases, there was a span of 12 bases. From germline, CDR1 is MDHEN and CDR2 SYDVKM. The CDR3 totals 15 residues. Written as DNA, the CDR3 is TGTGCCAGCAGTTTAGGGGCGGAGACTCAAGAGACCCAGTACTTC. It codes for CASSLGAETQETQYF.

The chain joins TRBV21-1 to TRBJ1-1; TRBD1 reflects the table's D call only, with no check against the DNA. TRBV21-1 is a known pseudogene. The CDR3 runs 14 residues. As DNA, the CDR3 is TGTGCCAGCAGCAAAGCAAGGGGGAACACTGAAGCTTTCTTT. Encoded protein: CASSKARGNTEAFF.

V is TRBV7-9 and J is TRBJ1-2; 10 bases fit TRBD1. The ends lost 6 bases at V and 7 bases at J; junction bases unmatched: 11. The CDR3 has 15 residues. Germline V gene sequence: CDR1 SEHNR, CDR2 FQNEAQ (reference sequence). The CDR3, as DNA: TGTGCCAGCAGGACTGGACAGGGGGGGGCCGTTGGCTACACCTTC. Translated, it gives CASRTGQGGAVGYTF.

This clone showed up just a few times. The DNA of the CDR3 is TGTGCCAGCAGGCTGAGTAGCAATCAGCCCCAGCATTTT. Amino acids: CASRLSSNQPQHF. V is TRBV12-3 or TRBV12-4 and J is TRBJ1-5; D not certain. V was shortened by 6 bases and J by 0 bases, with 6 bases between the two germline ends. This CDR3 has 13 residues.

The chain uses TRBV15 and TRBJ1-2; D might be TRBD1 (5 bases). CDR3 length equals 15 residues. Per the germline V gene, CDR1 is LNHNV and CDR2 is YYDKDF (reference sequence). The ends were cut back, 0 bases at V and 7 bases at J, with 15 bases in the middle. CDR3 in amino acids: CATSRDSPGLGGYTF. The DNA of the CDR3 is TGTGCCACCAGCAGAGATTCCCCGGGACTAGGTGGCTACACCTTC. The variable domain in full, completed from reference TRBV15 and TRBJ1-2, reads DAMVIQNPRYQVTQFGKPVTLSCSQTLNHNVMYWYQQKSSQAPKLLFHYYDKDFNNEADTPDNFQSRRPNTSFCFLDIRSPGLGDTAMYLCATSRDSPGLGGYTFGSGTRLTVV.

The chain employs TRBV11-3 and TRBJ2-1; 10 bases agree with TRBD2. CDR1 and CDR2 (germline): SGHNT, YENEEA. Losses at the gene ends were 0 bases for V and 10 bases for J; bases not matched to a gene: 12. This CDR3 contains 17 residues. The CDR3 here is CASSLESGVAGGGEQFF. CDR3 sequence (DNA): TGTGCCAGCAGCTTAGAGTCCGGGGTAGCGGGAGGTGGAGAGCAGTTCTTC.

The chain couples TRBV5-1 to TRBJ2-7, with D tentatively TRBD1 (6 bases). The V and J ends lost 0 bases and 6 bases respectively, with 16 bases between them. Germline loops: CDR1 SGHRS, CDR2 YFSETQ. The CDR3 totals 15 residues. Here the CDR3 reads CASSLGGHRGGEQYF. The CDR3 DNA follows: TGCGCCAGCAGCTTGGGGGGACATCGGGGTGGCGAGCAGTACTTC.

The CDR3 DNA is TGTGCCACCAAATCAGGGACAAAGGGCTACACCTTC. Residues: CATKSGTKGYTF. The J gene is TRBJ1-2, the V gene TRBV27, with D perhaps TRBD1 (6 bases). Germline CDR1 is MNHEY and CDR2 is SMNVEV (reference sequence). V was clipped by 10 bases and J by 8 bases, with 17 bases between them. This CDR3 region has 12 residues.